What follows are 22 T cell receptor beta chains derived from one specimen sequenced in a study of response to subunit inactivated influenza vaccine. TCRdb analysed the RT-PCR reads with MiXCR anew, one entry per CDR3 protein. This table has around 500,000 distinct CDR3 sequences, 9.5% to 13% appearing once. Here the sequenced sample was PBMCs from blood, taken around seven weeks after vaccination. Source of these receptors: a man aged 45-65 years who received an inactivated influenza vaccine.

A few counts support this clonotype. V is TRBV10-3 and J is TRBJ2-5; 7 nucleotides match TRBD2. J lost 1 base, V lost 3 bases, and 5 bases had no gene match. The CDR3 is 15 residues long. Germline lookup yields CDR1 ENHRY and CDR2 SYGVKD. As DNA, the CDR3 is TGTGCCATCAGTGACATTACTAGCGCCCAAGAGACCCAGTACTTC. Translated, it gives CAISDITSAQETQYF.

This clonotype was picked up many times. This chain joins TRBV7-2 and TRBJ1-1, with 8 nucleotides matching TRBD1. CDR1 is SGHTA and CDR2 is FQGNSA in the germline V gene. CDR3 size: 16 residues. V lost 1 base to trimming and J lost 3 bases; unmatched junction nucleotides: 7. The chain's CDR3 is CASSLVGRGQYTEAFF. CDR3 DNA: TGTGCCAGCAGCTTAGTGGGCAGGGGGCAGTACACTGAAGCTTTCTTT. The whole variable domain, filled in from reference TRBV7-2 and TRBJ1-1, reads GAGVSQSPSNKVTEKGKDVELRCDPISGHTALYWYRQSLGQGLEFLIYFQGNSAPDKSGLPSDRFSAERTGGSVSTLTIQRTQQEDSAVYLCASSLVGRGQYTEAFFGQGTRLTVV.

The V gene is TRBV20-1, the J gene TRBJ2-3; the D is unclear. The V gene lost 3 bases and the J gene lost 2 bases, with 15 bases spanning the gap. The CDR3 consists of 15 residues. Germline V gives CDR1 DFQATT, CDR2 SNEGSKA (reference sequence). The CDR3 DNA reads as TGCAGTGCTAGGCCTACAGTTTTGTACACAGATACGCAGTATTTT. It translates to CSARPTVLYTDTQYF.

This clonotype was observed a handful of times. CDR3 sequence: CASTGTGNEKLFF. The CDR3 DNA is TGTGCCAGCACCGGGACGGGAAATGAAAAACTGTTTTTT. The chain recombines TRBV2 with TRBJ1-4; a weak D match, TRBD1 (5 bases). The V end was cut by 7 bases, the J end by 5 bases, with 11 bases between. The CDR3 has 13 residues. CDR1 SNHLY and CDR2 FYNNEI come from the germline V gene.

The chain links TRBV7-2 to TRBJ2-1; D tentatively reads TRBD1 or TRBD2 (5 bases each). There are 15 residues in the CDR3. Germline loops: CDR1 SGHTA, CDR2 FQGNSA. Trimming removed 4 bases from V and 9 bases from J, with 19 bases in between. The DNA of the CDR3 is TGTGCCAGCAGCTCGCAGCGAGGGGCCGGTGCTGAGCAGTTCTTC. The encoded protein is CASSSQRGAGAEQFF.

In this sample, this clonotype turned up many times. This rearrangement joins TRBV10-2 to TRBJ1-2, with D perhaps TRBD1 (5 bases). Looked up from germline, CDR1 is WSHSY and CDR2 is SAAADI. This CDR3 is 16 amino acids long. V shed 3 bases and J shed 0 bases, with 14 bases lying between them. The CDR3 reads CASSDPGHKANYGYTF. CDR3 coding DNA: TGCGCCAGCAGTGACCCTGGACACAAAGCTAACTATGGCTACACCTTC.

The rearrangement joins TRBV7-9 to TRBJ2-1; 7 bases map to TRBD1. This CDR3 has 17 amino acids. Germline V gives CDR1 SEHNR, CDR2 FQNEAQ (reference sequence). Trimming cost V 4 bases and J 2 bases; bases outside gene matches: 11. The DNA for the CDR3 is TGTGCCAGCAGCTCCGCCCCTCCGGGACAGCCCTACAATGAGCAGTTCTTC. Translation: CASSSAPPGQPYNEQFF.

Only a few counts were recorded for this clonotype. The chain couples TRBV20-1 to TRBJ2-7; 7 bases agree with TRBD1. Trimming took 5 bases from V and 4 from J; bases not matched to a gene: 5. The CDR3 totals 12 residues. Germline V lookup: CDR1 DFQATT, CDR2 SNEGSKA (reference sequence). The CDR3 region has the DNA TGCAGTGCTGACAGACAGGGTTACGAGCAGTACTTC. Encoded protein: CSADRQGYEQYF.

This chain connects TRBV20-1 to TRBJ2-3; D remains unclear. V was trimmed by 0 bases and J by 2 bases, leaving 9 bases between them. The CDR3 is made up of 14 amino acids. Germline CDR1 reads DFQATT; CDR2 reads SNEGSKA (reference sequence). The chain's CDR3 is CSARDLGTTDTQYF. The DNA for the CDR3 is TGCAGTGCTAGAGATCTGGGCACCACAGATACGCAGTATTTT.

In this sample, this clonotype turned up many times. The rearrangement links TRBV7-2 to TRBJ2-1; TRBD2 aligns across 8 bases. The V and J ends lost 1 base and 9 bases, in that order; junction bases with no gene match: 8. In germline, CDR1 is SGHTA, CDR2 FQGNSA. This CDR3 has 15 residues. CDR3 in amino acids: CASSLVGLGSGEQFF. The CDR3 nucleotides read TGTGCCAGCAGCTTAGTGGGACTAGGTAGCGGTGAGCAGTTCTTC.

This clonotype was counted only a few times. CDR3 sequence reads: CASRRTGTSYEQYF. Written as DNA, the CDR3 is TGTGCCAGCAGACGGACGGGGACCTCCTACGAGCAGTACTTC. The chain is built from TRBV6-1 and TRBJ2-7; D tentatively reads TRBD1 or TRBD2 (5 bases each). CDR1 is MNHNS, CDR2 SASEGT, per germline. This CDR3 contains 14 residues. The V and J ends lost 6 bases and 0 bases respectively, with 12 bases between them.

This chain connects TRBV4-3 to TRBJ1-5; D not certain. This CDR3 comprises 14 residues. CDR1 is LGHNA, CDR2 YSLEER, per germline. Trimming took off 0 bases at V and 4 bases at J, with 7 bases between the two ends. The CDR3, as DNA: TGCGCCAGCAGCCAAGACCCAGGTAATCAGCCCCAGCATTTT. Protein sequence: CASSQDPGNQPQHF.

The chain couples TRBV5-5 to TRBJ2-3; 7 nucleotides match TRBD2. V was pared by 2 bases and J by 4 bases, with 16 bases of the junction left unmatched. The CDR3 has 18 amino acids. The germline CDR1 and CDR2 sequences are SGHKS and YYEKEE (reference sequence). The CDR3 sequence: CASSLLTSWELRADTQYF. The CDR3 region has the DNA TGTGCCAGCAGCTTACTGACTAGCTGGGAGTTGAGGGCAGATACGCAGTATTTT.

The sample holds a few counts of this clonotype. The V gene is TRBV6-1, the J gene TRBJ2-5; 7 bases agree with TRBD1. The germline V gene has CDR1 MNHNS and CDR2 SASEGT. V shed 1 base, J shed 2 bases, and the junction held 4 bases outside the gene matches. This CDR3 contains 15 residues. The CDR3 bases are TGTGCCAGCAGTGAAGGGCCGGGACAGCAAGAGACCCAGTACTTC. Translation gives CASSEGPGQQETQYF.

Ten or more counts support this clonotype. The V and J genes are TRBV2 and TRBJ1-1, with D unresolved. The CDR3 length is 13 residues. In germline, CDR1 is SNHLY, CDR2 FYNNEI. With 5 bases removed from V and 0 bases from J, the gap between germline ends came to 7 bases. Written as DNA, the CDR3 is TGTGCCAGCAGTAAGCGATTGAACACTGAAGCTTTCTTT. This translates into CASSKRLNTEAFF.

This chain connects TRBV5-6 to TRBJ2-7; D is unresolved. The V end lost 7 bases, the J end lost 3 bases, and 17 bases lay between the germline ends. There are 14 residues in the CDR3. The V gene's germline CDR1 is SGHDT and CDR2 YYEEEE. CDR3 nucleotide sequence: TGTGCCAGCCGTTTAGAAGGGCGGCGCTACGAGCAGTACTTC. Translation gives CASRLEGRRYEQYF.

Written as DNA, the CDR3 is TGCGCCAGCAGCCAGACTAGCGGGAGCTTCGAGACCCAGTACTTC. This translates into CASSQTSGSFETQYF. The rearrangement joins TRBV4-3 to TRBJ2-5; 12 bases are shared with TRBD2. CDR3 length: 15 amino acids. Per the germline V gene, CDR1 is LGHNA and CDR2 is YSLEER. The V segment lost 3 bases and the J segment 5 bases; nucleotides outside the gene matches: 4.

This clonotype was found a few times. The chain is built from TRBV5-1 and TRBJ2-7; 7 nucleotides align to TRBD2. Trimming at V came to 3 bases and at J to 10 bases, leaving 16 bases not matched to a gene. The CDR3 runs to 15 residues. The germline gives CDR1 SGHRS, CDR2 YFSETQ. The CDR3, as DNA: TGCGCCAGCAGCTCCCGGGAGGACCGTGCGCGCGAACAGTACTTC. Its protein is CASSSREDRAREQYF.

This clonotype was seen more than once but under ten times. The chain is built from TRBV11-2 and TRBJ2-3; 16 positions match TRBD2. V lost 6 bases to trimming and J lost 7 bases; unmatched junction nucleotides: 13. Looked up from germline, CDR1 is SGHAT and CDR2 is FQNNGV. This CDR3 has 18 amino acids. In DNA form, the CDR3 reads TGTGCCAGCAGTCCTCACGGGACTAGCGGGGGGGCGCGGAATACGCAGTATTTT. It codes for CASSPHGTSGGARNTQYF.

V and J are TRBV7-8 and TRBJ2-5; 8 bases align to TRBD1. The germline CDR1 and CDR2 sequences are SGHVS and FQNEAQ. This CDR3 comprises 19 residues. With 4 bases clipped from V and 10 bases from J, the junction kept 26 bases outside the gene matches. CDR3 amino acids: CASSSEVRGLAGSTEGQYF. As DNA, the CDR3 is TGTGCCAGCAGCTCAGAGGTCAGGGGGCTGGCGGGATCCACCGAGGGCCAGTACTTC.

This clonotype appeared a few times. The V gene is TRBV7-2, the J gene TRBJ2-1, with a possible D match to TRBD2 (7 bases). Deletions cut 3 bases from V and 4 bases from J, with 13 bases between. The germline gives CDR1 SGHTA, CDR2 FQGNSA. The CDR3 spans 15 residues. In DNA form, the CDR3 reads TGTGCCAGCAGCTTGGGGGGGGCTCGTTACAATGAGCAGTTCTTC. Translating it yields CASSLGGARYNEQFF.

The chain is built from TRBV6-5 and TRBJ2-7; a weak D match, TRBD1 (6 bases). Per the germline V gene, CDR1 is MNHEY and CDR2 is SVGAGI. The CDR3 has 12 residues. Trimming stripped 10 bases from V and 7 bases from J, with 17 bases between. The CDR3 bases are TGTGCCACTAGGGACACTTTTGGTGAGCAGTACTTC. Translating gives CATRDTFGEQYF.